The 29 T cell receptor beta chains below were found in one sample sequenced in a study of cytomegalovirus exposure and HLA in healthy donors (dated by TCRdb to about 2017). Libraries were built with the immunoSEQ multiplex PCR assay. The multiplex PCR relied on a mix of 60 forward primers for TCR Vbeta segments and 13 reverse primers for TCR Jbeta segments. TCRdb limited this immuneACCESS table to in-frame rearrangements with V and J called. A share of clones is missing; checked studies link under half to unresolved V genes, and the rest is unexplained. In this sample's table one finds around 120,000 clones. Approximately 3.9% of the sample belongs to the ten largest clones. The source material was PBMCs. Every receptor here comes from a man between 18 and 29 years old in good health and CMV-seronegative.

V and J are TRBV27 and TRBJ1-1; no clear D. CDR3 length: 14 residues. In germline, CDR1 is MNHEY, CDR2 SMNVEV (reference sequence). V shed 3 bases and J shed 1 base, with 9 bases lying between them. CDR3 nucleotide sequence: TGTGCCAGCAGTTTGTTACCACAGAACACTGAAGCTTTCTTT. As protein: CASSLLPQNTEAFF.

This chain connects TRBV7-9 to TRBJ1-1; TRBD1 is a possible D gene (5 bases). The CDR3 is made up of 13 amino acids. V was pared by 6 bases and J by 5 bases, with 13 bases between. Germline CDR1 is SEHNR and CDR2 is FQNEAQ (reference sequence). The CDR3 sequence is CASSLQGSTEAFF. The CDR3 DNA sequence: TGTGCCAGCAGTCTTCAGGGAAGTACTGAAGCTTTCTTT.

V is TRBV18 and J is TRBJ2-7; 10 positions agree with TRBD2. The CDR3 is 14 amino acids. Per the germline V gene, CDR1 is KGHSH and CDR2 is LQKENI. V dropped 4 bases and J dropped 2; count of bases not matched to a gene: 2. CDR3 amino acids: CASSQRGGPYEQYF. CDR3 DNA: TGTGCCAGCTCACAGCGGGGGGGGCCCTACGAGCAGTACTTC. Using reference TRBV18 and TRBJ2-7 for the parts outside the CDR3, the full variable domain is NAGVMQNPRHLVRRRGQEARLRCSPMKGHSHVYWYRQLPEEGLKFMVYLQKENIIDESGMPKERFSAEFPKEGPSILRIQQVVRGDSAAYFCASSQRGGPYEQYFGPGTRLTVT.

The genes are TRBV6-1 and TRBJ1-2; maybe TRBD1 (5 bases). The CDR3 contains 13 residues. CDR1 and CDR2 from the germline V gene are MNHNS and SASEGT. Trimming removed 1 base from V and 6 bases from J, with 9 bases in between. CDR3 nucleotides: TGTGCCAGCAGTGAAGGGGGGGGTCATGGCTACACCTTC. Translation: CASSEGGGHGYTF.

This chain uses TRBV7-2 with TRBJ2-3; D possibly corresponds to TRBD2 (6 bases). Germline CDR1 SGHTA, CDR2 FQGNSA. V lost 1 base, J lost 3 bases, and 8 bases lay in between. This CDR3 has 14 residues. The CDR3 coding sequence is TGTGCCAGCAGCTTAGGACTAGGGACAGATACGCAGTATTTT. Its translation: CASSLGLGTDTQYF.

The chain has TRBV27 and TRBJ1-2; 7 nucleotides line up with TRBD1. Germline CDR1 is MNHEY and CDR2 is SMNVEV (reference sequence). The V gene end was trimmed by 2 bases and the J gene end by 8 bases; junction bases not matched to a gene: 8. This CDR3 comprises 14 residues. The CDR3 sequence: CASSLGRTGGGYTF. In DNA, the CDR3 is TGTGCCAGCAGTTTAGGTAGGACAGGAGGCGGCTACACCTTC.

The chain couples TRBV6-5 to TRBJ2-7, with 8 bases matching TRBD1. V dropped 6 bases and J dropped 2; count of bases not matched to a gene: 3. CDR1 MNHEY and CDR2 SVGAGI come from the germline V gene. The CDR3 is 13 amino acids. CDR3 in amino acids: CASRGTGAYEQYF. The CDR3 DNA sequence: TGTGCCAGCAGAGGGACAGGCGCCTACGAGCAGTACTTC.

The rearrangement uses TRBV18 and TRBJ1-3; 7 bases align to TRBD1. V was clipped by 3 bases and J by 0 bases; unmatched bases: 8. This CDR3 region has 17 residues. The germline V gene has CDR1 KGHSH and CDR2 LQKENI. The CDR3 DNA reads as TGTGCCAGCTCACCTATAGGAGGGGGCGCCTCTGGAAACACCATATATTTT. It is translated as CASSPIGGGASGNTIYF.

The rearrangement joins TRBV18 to TRBJ2-7, with 8 nucleotides matching TRBD2. Trimming at V came to 5 bases and at J to 0 bases, leaving 12 bases not matched to a gene. The CDR3 loop spans 17 amino acids. CDR1 is KGHSH and CDR2 is LQKENI in the germline V gene. CDR3 loop: CASSSLGLAVLSYEQYF. The CDR3 DNA is TGTGCCAGCTCATCACTTGGACTAGCCGTTCTCTCCTACGAGCAGTACTTC.

The V gene is TRBV5-1, the J gene TRBJ2-5; 12 bases are shared with TRBD2. The CDR3 loop spans 17 amino acids. The junction had 12 bases not matched to a gene; V was cut back by 4 bases and J by 5 bases. Germline assignment: CDR1 SGHRS and CDR2 YFSETQ. The CDR3 protein is CASSEGLAGVTGETQYF. CDR3 in DNA: TGCGCCAGCAGCGAGGGACTAGCGGGCGTGACGGGGGAGACCCAGTACTTC.

V usage is TRBV16 and J usage is TRBJ1-2; D remains unclear. Trimming left V 4 bases short and J 3 bases short, with 12 bases between. CDR1 KGHSY and CDR2 FQNENV come from the germline V gene. The CDR3 has 14 amino acids. In DNA, the CDR3 is TGTGCCAGCAGCCTCCCCTCGCAGGACTATGGCTACACCTTC. Its protein product is CASSLPSQDYGYTF. The variable domain in full, with the rest retrieved from reference TRBV16 and TRBJ1-2, is GEEVAQTPKHLVRGEGQKAKLYCAPIKGHSYVFWYQQVLKNEFKFLISFQNENVFDETGMPKERFSAKCLPNSPCSLEIQATKLEDSAVYFCASSLPSQDYGYTFGSGTRLTVV.

The V and J genes are TRBV28 and TRBJ1-2, with 9 bases lining up with TRBD1. CDR3 length equals 14 residues. Germline trimming cut 5 bases from V and 3 bases from J; bases unmatched to any gene: 4. Per the germline V gene, CDR1 is MDHEN and CDR2 is SYDVKM. CDR3 sequence (DNA): TGTGCCAGCAGTCCCCGGGACAGGGACTATGGCTACACCTTC. Translated: CASSPRDRDYGYTF.

V gene TRBV7-9 combines with J gene TRBJ2-7; 7 bases align to TRBD1. CDR1 and CDR2 (germline): SEHNR, FQNEAQ (reference sequence). CDR3 length: 12 amino acids. J gave up 7 bases and V 6 bases, and 6 bases lay outside the gene matches. The CDR3 spells CASSEARGEQYF. The CDR3, as DNA: TGTGCCAGCAGTGAGGCCAGGGGGGAGCAGTACTTC.

This sequence joins TRBV28 and TRBJ2-4; no clear D gene. This CDR3 is 14 amino acids long. Germline V gene data show CDR1 as MDHEN and CDR2 as SYDVKM. Between the trimmed V and J ends, which lost 4 bases and 0 bases, there was a span of 7 bases. CDR3 nucleotide sequence: TGTGCCAGCAGTTCACAAGTAGCCAAAAACATTCAGTACTTC. This sequence encodes CASSSQVAKNIQYF.

This chain uses TRBV6-1 with TRBJ2-1; 9 bases agree with TRBD1. CDR3 size: 14 residues. V trimming: 5 bases; J trimming: 8 bases; junction bases outside the gene matches: 7. From germline, CDR1 is MNHNS and CDR2 SASEGT. CDR3 DNA: TGTGCCAGCAGTAGGACAGGGGCTCTCTATGAGCAGTTCTTC. Its translation: CASSRTGALYEQFF.

The rearrangement uses TRBV13 and TRBJ1-1; possible D gene TRBD1, 5 bases. CDR3 length equals 16 residues. CDR1 is PRHDT, CDR2 FYEKMQ, per germline (reference sequence). V dropped 7 bases and J dropped 0 bases, with 18 bases sitting between them. The CDR3 DNA sequence: TGTGCCAGCATTCAGCGGGGGAGTGGCGTGAACACTGAAGCTTTCTTT. This sequence encodes CASIQRGSGVNTEAFF.

The chain has TRBV5-1 and TRBJ1-4, with D possibly TRBD1 on 5 matching bases. Per the germline V gene, CDR1 is SGHRS and CDR2 is YFSETQ. The CDR3 totals 15 residues. With 3 bases removed from V and 5 bases from J, the gap between germline ends came to 14 bases. CDR3 sequence reads: CASSSSRGWNEKLFF. CDR3 nucleotides: TGCGCCAGCAGCTCATCCCGGGGGTGGAATGAAAAACTGTTTTTT. Full variable domain (outside the CDR3, taken from reference TRBV5-1 and TRBJ1-4): KAGVTQTPRYLIKTRGQQVTLSCSPISGHRSVSWYQQTPGQGLQFLFEYFSETQRNKGNFPGRFSGRQFSNSRSEMNVSTLELGDSALYLCASSSSRGWNEKLFFGSGTQLSVL.

The CDR3 here is CASSLTLGRIGTEAFF. The CDR3 nucleotides read TGTGCCAGCAGCTTAACCCTGGGCAGGATTGGTACTGAAGCTTTCTTT. The rearrangement links TRBV5-5 to TRBJ1-1; D unresolved. The CDR3 loop spans 16 amino acids. CDR1 and CDR2 from the germline V gene are SGHKS and YYEKEE (reference sequence). V was shortened by 2 bases and J by 5 bases, with 19 bases between the two germline ends.

The DNA for the CDR3 is TGTGCCAGCTCACCGGGACTAGCGTCAGATACGCAGTATTTT. It is translated as CASSPGLASDTQYF. The chain links TRBV18 to TRBJ2-3; TRBD2 matches at 10 bases. J lost 4 bases, V lost 3 bases, and 1 base had no gene match. Per the germline V gene, CDR1 is KGHSH and CDR2 is LQKENI. This CDR3 is 14 amino acids long.

The chain employs TRBV11-2 and TRBJ2-5, with 9 bases identical to TRBD1. CDR1 and CDR2 (germline): SGHAT, FQNNGV. This CDR3 has 15 amino acids. V dropped 5 bases and J dropped 5; count of bases not matched to a gene: 9. CDR3 region: CASSRVQGARETQYF. Written as DNA, the CDR3 is TGTGCCAGCAGCCGAGTACAGGGGGCCCGGGAGACCCAGTACTTC.

V gene TRBV7-9 combines with J gene TRBJ2-1, with D maybe TRBD2 (6 bases). Trimming left V 2 bases short and J 13 bases short, with 18 bases between. This CDR3 is built from 14 residues. The germline gives CDR1 SEHNR, CDR2 FQNEAQ (reference sequence). CDR3 nucleotides: TGTGCCAGCAGCTTACACGGGGGAGCCACAGTACAGTTCTTC. Protein: CASSLHGGATVQFF. The whole variable domain, remainder taken from reference TRBV7-9 and TRBJ2-1, is DTGVSQNPRHKITKRGQNVTFRCDPISEHNRLYWYRQTLGQGPEFLTYFQNEAQLEKSRLLSDRFSAERPKGSFSTLEIQRTEQGDSAMYLCASSLHGGATVQFFGPGTRLTVL.

The chain recombines TRBV9 with TRBJ2-5, with TRBD1 identical over 10 bases. This CDR3 has 16 residues. J was trimmed by 0 bases and V by 4 bases; bases with no gene match: 6. Germline CDR1 is SGDLS and CDR2 is YYNGEE. This chain's CDR3 is CASSTGTGDYQETQYF. CDR3 in DNA: TGTGCCAGCAGCACCGGGACAGGGGATTACCAAGAGACCCAGTACTTC.

This chain connects TRBV5-1 to TRBJ1-2; maybe TRBD1 (6 bases). Trimming left V 4 bases short and J 5 bases short, with 12 bases between. Germline V gives CDR1 SGHRS, CDR2 YFSETQ. This CDR3 spans 13 amino acids. The CDR3 here is CASSRTEGYGYTF. DNA of the CDR3: TGCGCCAGCAGCAGGACAGAGGGGTATGGCTACACCTTC.

The V gene is TRBV19, the J gene TRBJ2-5; D is unresolved. The tail of the sequence fits TRBJ2-7 better, so the J call may be wrong. From germline, CDR1 is LNHDA and CDR2 SQIVND (reference sequence). This CDR3 has 13 amino acids. The CDR3 spells CASSIAVSYEQYF. DNA for the CDR3: TGTGCCAGTAGTATAGCGGTCTCCTACGAGCAGTACTTC.

The chain uses TRBV27 and TRBJ2-7; a possible D gene is TRBD2 (5 bases). Germline assignment: CDR1 MNHEY and CDR2 SMNVEV (reference sequence). The CDR3 runs to 12 residues. The V and J ends lost 2 bases and 6 bases respectively, with 8 bases between them. In nucleotides, the CDR3 is TGTGCCAGCAGTTTAACGGGAAGCGAGCAGTACTTC. Its protein product is CASSLTGSEQYF.

V usage is TRBV6-5 and J usage is TRBJ1-4; perhaps TRBD1 as D (6 bases). CDR3 length: 15 residues. Germline V gene data show CDR1 as MNHEY and CDR2 as SVGAGI. V was cut by 7 bases and J by 8 bases, with 20 bases left in between. The CDR3 spells CASTTLKQGTEKLFF. The CDR3 DNA follows: TGTGCCAGCACTACCTTAAAACAGGGAACCGAAAAACTGTTTTTT.

V usage is TRBV18 and J usage is TRBJ1-4; 8 bases line up with TRBD1. Unmatched junction bases numbered 0, after V lost 1 base and J lost 2 bases. Germline lookup yields CDR1 KGHSH and CDR2 LQKENI. CDR3 length equals 15 residues. The CDR3 protein is CASSPRTGTNEKLFF. CDR3 bases: TGTGCCAGCTCACCACGGACAGGGACTAATGAAAAACTGTTTTTT.

This chain connects TRBV6-6 to TRBJ1-6, with D possibly being TRBD1 (5 bases). Trimming stripped 7 bases from V and 8 bases from J, with 18 bases between. From germline, CDR1 is MNHNY and CDR2 SVGAGI (reference sequence). The CDR3 extends over 15 amino acids. The CDR3 bases are TGTGCCAGCATTAGCGGGGGAAGGGAACATTCACCCCTCCACTTT. It is translated as CASISGGREHSPLHF.

The chain recombines TRBV2 with TRBJ2-4; 7 bases match TRBD1. V lost 11 bases and J lost 6; bases outside the gene matches: 10. Germline V lookup: CDR1 SNHLY, CDR2 FYNNEI. This CDR3 has 13 residues. The CDR3 DNA is TGTGCCGGACGACAGGGTTTCTCAAACATTCAGTACTTC. This sequence encodes CAGRQGFSNIQYF.